Listed below are T cell receptor beta chains from one sample, sequenced in a study of CD8 T cells in ankylosing spondylitis. TCRdb recomputed calls from the 5' RACE reads with MiXCR, one row per CDR3 protein. The sample carries under 950,000 distinct CDR3 sequences, around 20% recorded once. Sample: blood, either unsorted or a sorted T cell fraction (not recorded which). Source of these receptors: a male donor with ankylosing spondylitis. Both conserved end residues are part of each CDR3. The D gene is left open where the match is weak. Size tells how often a clone was seen (once, few, many) or the class of an expanded clone, and some rows leave it out.

d_gene: TRBD2; v_gene: TRBV5-1; j_gene: TRBJ2-7; abundance: NA; CDR3aa: CASTPLAGGSYEQYF; CDR3nt: TGCGCCAGCACCCCCCTAGCGGGAGGCTCCTACGAGCAGTACTTC
d_gene: TRBD1; v_gene: TRBV20-1; j_gene: TRBJ1-5; abundance: NA; CDR3aa: CSAGQGTNQPQHF; CDR3nt: TGCAGTGCTGGACAGGGGACCAATCAGCCCCAGCATTTT
d_gene: TRBD2; v_gene: TRBV28; j_gene: TRBJ2-6; abundance: few; CDR3aa: CATTRLAPNGANVLTF; CDR3nt: TGTGCCACCACCAGACTAGCGCCGAACGGGGCCAACGTCCTGACTTTC
d_gene: NA; v_gene: TRBV4-2; j_gene: TRBJ2-1; abundance: few; CDR3aa: CASSQDGGTPQFF; CDR3nt: TGTGCCAGCAGCCAGGATGGGGGGACTCCACAGTTCTTC
d_gene: NA; v_gene: TRBV25-1; j_gene: TRBJ2-7; abundance: NA; CDR3aa: CASSDSALYEQYF; CDR3nt: TGTGCCAGCAGTGATTCAGCGCTCTACGAGCAGTACTTC
d_gene: NA; v_gene: TRBV29-1; j_gene: TRBJ2-5; abundance: NA; CDR3aa: CSVYVSSYQETQYF; CDR3nt: TGCAGCGTTTATGTTAGCAGTTACCAAGAGACCCAGTACTTC
d_gene: NA; v_gene: TRBV11-2; j_gene: TRBJ2-2; abundance: few; CDR3aa: CASSLVPTGQGELFF; CDR3nt: TGTGCCAGCAGCTTAGTCCCGACAGGTCAGGGGGAGCTGTTTTTT
d_gene: NA; v_gene: TRBV20-1; j_gene: TRBJ2-7; abundance: NA; CDR3aa: CSARPWGYEQYF; CDR3nt: TGCAGTGCTAGACCCTGGGGTTACGAGCAGTACTTC
d_gene: NA; v_gene: TRBV12-3/TRBV12-4; j_gene: TRBJ2-7; abundance: NA; CDR3aa: CASRKGTYEQYF; CDR3nt: TGTGCCAGCAGGAAAGGGACTTACGAGCAGTACTTC
d_gene: NA; v_gene: TRBV12-3/TRBV12-4; j_gene: TRBJ1-2; abundance: NA; CDR3aa: CASSSGPSYGYTF; CDR3nt: TGTGCCAGCAGTTCGGGGCCTTCCTATGGCTACACCTTC
d_gene: TRBD1; v_gene: TRBV6-2/TRBV6-3; j_gene: TRBJ2-6; abundance: NA; CDR3aa: CASTPGQGVSGANVLTF; CDR3nt: TGTGCCAGCACACCGGGACAGGGGGTTTCTGGGGCCAACGTCCTGACTTTC
d_gene: TRBD2; v_gene: TRBV20-1; j_gene: TRBJ2-7; abundance: few; CDR3aa: CSARGPGTSGYEQYF; CDR3nt: TGCAGTGCTAGAGGTCCCGGGACTAGCGGCTACGAGCAGTACTTC
d_gene: NA; v_gene: TRBV24-1; j_gene: TRBJ2-3; abundance: NA; CDR3aa: CATSDYSALPDTQYF; CDR3nt: TGTGCCACCAGTGATTACTCGGCCCTCCCAGATACGCAGTATTTT
d_gene: NA; v_gene: TRBV7-8; j_gene: TRBJ2-1; abundance: many; CDR3aa: CASSFEGYEQFF; CDR3nt: TGTGCCAGCAGCTTTGAGGGGTATGAGCAGTTCTTC
d_gene: TRBD1; v_gene: TRBV7-2; j_gene: TRBJ1-6; abundance: NA; CDR3aa: CASSPQRTGGNSPLHF; CDR3nt: TGTGCCAGCAGCCCCCAACGGACAGGTGGGAATTCACCCCTCCACTTT
d_gene: NA; v_gene: TRBV18; j_gene: TRBJ1-4; abundance: few; CDR3aa: CASSPAGAANEKLFF; CDR3nt: TGTGCCAGCTCACCTGCAGGGGCGGCTAATGAAAAACTGTTTTTT
d_gene: TRBD1; v_gene: TRBV4-2; j_gene: TRBJ1-1; abundance: NA; CDR3aa: CASRPQGAYTEAFF; CDR3nt: TGTGCCAGCAGGCCACAGGGGGCGTATACTGAAGCTTTCTTT
d_gene: NA; v_gene: TRBV3-1; j_gene: TRBJ2-7; abundance: once; CDR3aa: CASSQGPDQPSYEQYF; CDR3nt: TGTGCCAGCAGCCAAGGGCCCGATCAGCCCTCCTACGAGCAGTACTTC
d_gene: NA; v_gene: TRBV3-1; j_gene: TRBJ2-2; abundance: few; CDR3aa: CASSHRQGSGELFF; CDR3nt: TGTGCCAGCAGCCATCGCCAGGGTTCCGGGGAGCTGTTTTTT
d_gene: TRBD1; v_gene: TRBV29-1; j_gene: TRBJ2-5; abundance: few; CDR3aa: CSVERPGGAETQYF; CDR3nt: TGCAGCGTTGAACGGCCAGGGGGCGCGGAGACCCAGTACTTC
d_gene: NA; v_gene: TRBV5-1; j_gene: TRBJ2-1; abundance: NA; CDR3aa: CASSLGPQSYNEQFF; CDR3nt: TGCGCCAGCAGCTTGGGACCCCAATCCTACAATGAGCAGTTCTTC
d_gene: NA; v_gene: TRBV9; j_gene: TRBJ2-2; abundance: few; CDR3aa: CASTPRGGANTGELFF; CDR3nt: TGTGCCAGCACTCCGCGGGGCGGAGCGAACACCGGGGAGCTGTTTTTT
d_gene: NA; v_gene: TRBV20-1; j_gene: TRBJ2-5; abundance: NA; CDR3aa: CSARNAIQETQYF; CDR3nt: TGCAGTGCTAGGAACGCCATCCAAGAGACCCAGTACTTC
d_gene: NA; v_gene: TRBV20-1; j_gene: TRBJ2-1; abundance: few; CDR3aa: CSASVGNNEQFF; CDR3nt: TGCAGTGCTAGTGTGGGGAACAATGAGCAGTTCTTC
d_gene: NA; v_gene: TRBV12-3/TRBV12-4; j_gene: TRBJ2-3; abundance: many; CDR3aa: CASTLISPGADTQYF; CDR3nt: TGTGCCAGCACTCTAATATCACCAGGGGCAGATACGCAGTATTTT
d_gene: TRBD2; v_gene: TRBV20-1; j_gene: TRBJ2-1; abundance: NA; CDR3aa: CSAKTGLAGYNEQFF; CDR3nt: TGCAGTGCTAAGACGGGACTAGCGGGTTACAATGAGCAGTTCTTC
d_gene: NA; v_gene: TRBV28; j_gene: TRBJ2-5; abundance: many; CDR3aa: CASRRLARETQYF; CDR3nt: TGTGCCAGCAGACGTCTAGCCCGGGAGACCCAGTACTTC
d_gene: NA; v_gene: TRBV9; j_gene: TRBJ1-1; abundance: NA; CDR3aa: CASSVVPDTNTEAFF; CDR3nt: TGTGCCAGCAGCGTAGTTCCAGACACGAACACTGAAGCTTTCTTT
d_gene: NA; v_gene: TRBV7-2; j_gene: TRBJ2-1; abundance: NA; CDR3aa: CASSLYLATEQFF; CDR3nt: TGTGCCAGCAGCCTATATCTAGCAACTGAGCAGTTCTTC
d_gene: NA; v_gene: TRBV20-1; j_gene: TRBJ1-1; abundance: many; CDR3aa: CSARVIRVSTEAFF; CDR3nt: TGCAGTGCTAGAGTTATCCGAGTTAGCACTGAAGCTTTCTTT
d_gene: TRBD2; v_gene: TRBV10-3; j_gene: TRBJ2-1; abundance: few; CDR3aa: CAITDGGNYNEQFF; CDR3nt: TGTGCCATCACGGACGGGGGGAACTACAATGAGCAGTTCTTC
d_gene: NA; v_gene: TRBV28; j_gene: TRBJ2-1; abundance: few; CDR3aa: CASSFEGRLYNEQFF; CDR3nt: TGTGCCAGCAGTTTTGAGGGGCGACTCTACAATGAGCAGTTCTTC
d_gene: NA; v_gene: TRBV12-3/TRBV12-4; j_gene: TRBJ2-5; abundance: few; CDR3aa: CASSSRRETQYF; CDR3nt: TGTGCCAGCAGTTCACGTCGGGAGACCCAGTACTTC
d_gene: NA; v_gene: TRBV5-1; j_gene: TRBJ2-7; abundance: few; CDR3aa: CASSLDRTEQYF; CDR3nt: TGCGCCAGCAGCCTAGACAGGACCGAGCAGTACTTC
d_gene: TRBD2; v_gene: TRBV7-2; j_gene: TRBJ2-7; abundance: few; CDR3aa: CASSLELAGSYEQYF; CDR3nt: TGTGCCAGCAGCTTAGAACTAGCGGGCTCCTACGAGCAGTACTTC
d_gene: TRBD2; v_gene: TRBV29-1; j_gene: TRBJ2-1; abundance: few; CDR3aa: CSVAGLAVAGEQFF; CDR3nt: TGCAGCGTTGCCGGACTAGCGGTGGCAGGTGAGCAGTTCTTC
d_gene: NA; v_gene: TRBV11-2; j_gene: TRBJ2-7; abundance: few; CDR3aa: CASSPQGGVDRVYEQYF; CDR3nt: TGTGCCAGCAGCCCGCAGGGGGGGGTGGACAGGGTCTACGAGCAGTACTTC
d_gene: NA; v_gene: TRBV27; j_gene: TRBJ1-1; abundance: NA; CDR3aa: CASKLGLNTEAFF; CDR3nt: TGTGCCAGCAAATTGGGACTGAACACTGAAGCTTTCTTT
d_gene: NA; v_gene: TRBV15; j_gene: TRBJ2-1; abundance: NA; CDR3aa: CATGDAKNNEQFF; CDR3nt: TGTGCCACGGGGGACGCAAAAAACAATGAGCAGTTCTTC
d_gene: NA; v_gene: TRBV29-1; j_gene: TRBJ2-1; abundance: many; CDR3aa: CSVEAPPVEQFF; CDR3nt: TGCAGCGTTGAAGCGCCTCCGGTTGAGCAGTTCTTC
d_gene: TRBD2; v_gene: TRBV5-1; j_gene: TRBJ2-3; abundance: NA; CDR3aa: CASSPGRGGGPPDTQYF; CDR3nt: TGCGCCAGCAGCCCCGGTCGGGGCGGGGGGCCCCCGGATACGCAGTATTTT
d_gene: NA; v_gene: TRBV2; j_gene: TRBJ1-2; abundance: few; CDR3aa: CASSESTDYGYTF; CDR3nt: TGTGCCAGCAGTGAATCAACAGACTATGGCTACACCTTC
d_gene: NA; v_gene: TRBV20-1; j_gene: TRBJ2-2; abundance: NA; CDR3aa: CSARIGVFPGELFF; CDR3nt: TGCAGTGCTAGGATCGGGGTTTTTCCCGGGGAGCTGTTTTTT
d_gene: TRBD2; v_gene: TRBV2; j_gene: TRBJ2-3; abundance: NA; CDR3aa: CASSPLARLAGKTADTQYF; CDR3nt: TGTGCCAGCAGCCCACTAGCCAGACTAGCGGGGAAGACAGCAGATACGCAGTATTTT
d_gene: NA; v_gene: TRBV5-1; j_gene: TRBJ2-3; abundance: NA; CDR3aa: CASSLAIDTDTQYF; CDR3nt: TGCGCCAGCAGCTTGGCTATAGACACAGATACGCAGTATTTT
d_gene: TRBD1; v_gene: TRBV20-1; j_gene: TRBJ2-7; abundance: NA; CDR3aa: CSAISLGLRQGSTYEQYF; CDR3nt: TGCAGTGCTATCTCGTTAGGTTTGAGACAGGGATCTACCTACGAGCAGTACTTC
d_gene: NA; v_gene: TRBV10-3; j_gene: TRBJ2-7; abundance: few; CDR3aa: CAISVGLQGGEQYF; CDR3nt: TGTGCCATCAGTGTGGGCCTCCAGGGGGGCGAGCAGTACTTC
d_gene: TRBD1; v_gene: TRBV4-3; j_gene: TRBJ1-5; abundance: NA; CDR3aa: CASSQDRVTQPQHF; CDR3nt: TGCGCCAGCAGCCAGGACAGGGTAACTCAGCCCCAGCATTTT
d_gene: TRBD1; v_gene: TRBV4-2; j_gene: TRBJ2-3; abundance: few; CDR3aa: CASSQEATGSDTQYF; CDR3nt: TGTGCCAGCAGCCAAGAGGCGACAGGGTCAGATACGCAGTATTTT
d_gene: TRBD2; v_gene: TRBV3-1; j_gene: TRBJ2-1; abundance: NA; CDR3aa: CASSSQPSGWGNEQFF; CDR3nt: TGTGCCAGCAGCTCCCAACCTAGCGGGTGGGGGAATGAGCAGTTCTTC
d_gene: TRBD2; v_gene: TRBV20-1; j_gene: TRBJ2-3; abundance: few; CDR3aa: CSAPPGGPPDTQYF; CDR3nt: TGCAGTGCCCCGCCGGGGGGGCCCCCAGATACGCAGTATTTT